These 19 T cell receptor beta chains were sequenced from one sample in a study of regulatory T cells in long-lasting Graves disease. For TCR beta, libraries came from iRepertoire HTBI primers and Arm-PCR of CDR3 regions. MiXCR was run by TCRdb on the multiplex PCR reads, yielding one entry per CDR3 protein. The profile covers about 420,000 distinct CDR3 sequences, with over 15% appearing a single time and 20% to 25% taken by the ten largest. Time point here: newly diagnosed GD, antithyroid drugs for less than 3 months. PBMCs provided the RNA from which the TCR library was made. The sample was also reused in another study, on T cells in Graves' hyperthyroidism and ophthalmopathy.

The material was peripheral blood mononuclear cells (PBMCs), obtained at new diagnosis, from a patient treated with antithyroid drugs. These receptors were collected from a woman between 18 and 29 years old with Graves disease.

V gene TRBV10-3 combines with J gene TRBJ1-5; 9 bases align to TRBD1. Trimming cost V 4 bases and J 2 bases; bases outside gene matches: 0. The CDR3 is 14 amino acids. Germline V gives CDR1 ENHRY, CDR2 SYGVKD. Here the CDR3 reads CAISGQGGNQPQHF. CDR3 DNA: TGTGCCATCAGTGGACAGGGGGGCAATCAGCCCCAGCATTTT.

This clonotype was seen at least ten times. The chain has TRBV20-1 and TRBJ2-3, with 7 bases aligning to TRBD2. The CDR3 covers 13 residues. CDR1 and CDR2 from the germline V gene are DFQATT and SNEGSKA (reference sequence). V was clipped by 4 bases and J by 3 bases; unmatched bases: 4. The CDR3 loop is CSAKAGPTDTQYF. The CDR3 bases are TGCAGTGCTAAAGCGGGACCTACAGATACGCAGTATTTT.

The table lists this clonotype with many counts. The gene calls are TRBV6-2 or TRBV6-3 and TRBJ2-1; TRBD2 might be the D (5 bases). The CDR3 covers 14 residues. The germline gives CDR1 MNHEY, CDR2 SVGEGT. V was trimmed by 5 bases and J by 5 bases, leaving 13 bases between them. The CDR3 DNA reads TGTGCCAGCAGTAACCCGGACTTTGACAATGAGCAGTTCTTC. Residues: CASSNPDFDNEQFF.

This clonotype was observed many times. This chain uses TRBV27 with TRBJ2-1; D unclear. The germline V gene encodes CDR1 MNHEY and CDR2 SMNVEV (reference sequence). The CDR3 has 16 residues. Trimming pared 6 bases from V and 7 bases from J, leaving 22 bases between. The CDR3 here is CASSSGLLGTRNEQFF. CDR3 coding DNA: TGTGCCAGCAGCTCGGGTCTTCTAGGCACACGGAATGAGCAGTTCTTC.

The chain combines TRBV10-1 with TRBJ2-5, with TRBD1 as a possible D gene (6 bases). V was trimmed by 3 bases and J by 3 bases, leaving 23 bases between them. CDR3 size: 18 residues. CDR1 and CDR2 from the germline V gene are WNHNN and SYGVQD (reference sequence). The CDR3 nucleotides are TGCGCCAGCAGTGACGGGAAGACCGGGACAAGGTGGAAAGAGACCCAGTACTTC. Its translation: CASSDGKTGTRWKETQYF.

The table lists this clonotype with many counts. The genes are TRBV7-9 and TRBJ2-1; 9 bases match TRBD2. With V trimmed by 5 bases and J by 8 bases, 13 bases remained unmatched. Per the germline V gene, CDR1 is SEHNR and CDR2 is FQNEAQ (reference sequence). The CDR3 has 16 residues. CDR3 in amino acids: CASSPAGGLGVDEQFF. CDR3 in DNA: TGTGCCAGCAGCCCAGCGGGAGGCCTTGGTGTGGATGAGCAGTTCTTC.

This clonotype came up many times. V gene TRBV28 combines with J gene TRBJ2-1; a weak D match, TRBD1 (7 bases). V was cut by 4 bases and J by 9 bases, with 31 bases left in between. CDR3 length: 19 residues. Germline CDR1 and CDR2: MDHEN and SYDVKM. The CDR3 nucleotides are TGTGCCAGCAGTTCCCTGGCAGGGGGGACTGATGGGTCAAAGGGTGAGCAGTTCTTC. Amino acids: CASSSLAGGTDGSKGEQFF.

The rearrangement joins TRBV3-1 to TRBJ2-4; possible D gene TRBD2, 6 bases. Germline V gene lookup returns CDR1 LGHDT and CDR2 YNNKEL (reference sequence). V was pared by 2 bases and J by 6 bases, with 11 bases between. The CDR3 has 14 amino acids. CDR3 bases: TGTGCCAGCAGCCAATCCTCTAGCGCAAACATTCAGTACTTC. It codes for CASSQSSSANIQYF. The variable domain in full, completed from reference TRBV3-1 and TRBJ2-4, reads DTAVSQTPKYLVTQMGNDKSIKCEQNLGHDTMYWYKQDSKKFLKIMFSYNNKELIINETVPNRFSPKSPDKAHLNLHINSLELGDSAVYFCASSQSSSANIQYFGAGTRLSVL.

The rearrangement joins TRBV29-1 to TRBJ1-2, with D unresolved. This CDR3 region has 13 residues. Germline V gives CDR1 SQVTM, CDR2 ANQGSEA. Trimming pared 7 bases from V and 0 bases from J, leaving 12 bases between. CDR3 bases: TGCAGCGCAAGGATCCTCCCTAACTATGGCTACACCTTC. Encoded protein: CSARILPNYGYTF. The full variable domain, completed using reference TRBV29-1 and TRBJ1-2, is SAVISQKPSRDICQRGTSLTIQCQVDSQVTMMFWYRQQPGQSLTLIATANQGSEATYESGFVIDKFPISRPNLTFSTLTVSNMSPEDSSIYLCSARILPNYGYTFGSGTRLTVV.

This clonotype was detected ten times or more. The chain links TRBV18 to TRBJ2-3, with 7 bases that match TRBD2. The ends lost 1 base at V and 4 bases at J; junction bases unmatched: 11. The CDR3 is made up of 17 amino acids. Germline V CDR1 and CDR2: KGHSH, LQKENI. In nucleotides, the CDR3 is TGTGCCAGCTCACCACTTGGCGGCGGGAGAGGTTCAGATACGCAGTATTTT. This encodes CASSPLGGGRGSDTQYF.

The genes are TRBV15 and TRBJ1-5; 11 positions agree with TRBD1. The CDR3 contains 14 residues. Germline CDR1 LNHNV, CDR2 YYDKDF (reference sequence). V was pared by 3 bases and J by 7 bases, with 2 bases of the junction left unmatched. Here the CDR3 DNA reads TGTGCCACCAGCAGTGGGACAGGGGGGCAGCCCCAGCATTTT. Its translation: CATSSGTGGQPQHF.

This clonotype was counted at least ten times. The V and J genes are TRBV7-3 and TRBJ2-3; 10 bases match TRBD2. Germline V gene sequence: CDR1 SGHTA, CDR2 FQGTGA. V shed 5 bases, J shed 14 bases, and the junction held 13 bases outside the gene matches. This CDR3 comprises 14 residues. CDR3: CASSPSGRASLLYF. The CDR3, as DNA: TGTGCCAGCAGCCCCAGCGGGAGGGCCTCACTGTTGTATTTT. Filled out from reference TRBV7-3 and TRBJ2-3, the complete variable domain reads GAGVSQTPSNKVTEKGKYVELRCDPISGHTALYWYRQSLGQGPEFLIYFQGTGAADDSGLPNDRFFAVRPEGSVSTLKIQRTERGDSAVYLCASSPSGRASLLYFGPGTRLTVL.

The gene calls are TRBV12-3 or TRBV12-4 and TRBJ1-2; D remains ambiguous. The CDR3 sequence is 13 residues long. Trimming removed 8 bases from V and 6 bases from J, with 16 bases in between. The CDR3 reads CASRGDTFDGYTF. CDR3 bases: TGTGCCAGCCGGGGAGACACGTTCGATGGCTACACCTTC.

As for this clonotype: The junction shows a germline mismatch at one end, possibly a read error. V is TRBV27 and J is TRBJ2-2; D gene ambiguous. The CDR3 loop spans 12 amino acids. Germline V lookup: CDR1 MNHEY, CDR2 SMNVEV (reference sequence). CDR3 sequence (DNA): TGTGCCAGCGGTTTATACACCGGGGAGCTGTTTTTT. Protein: CASGLYTGELFF.

This clonotype was counted ten times or more. This chain connects TRBV28 to TRBJ1-2, with D perhaps TRBD1 (5 bases). Germline V lookup: CDR1 MDHEN, CDR2 SYDVKM. Trimming shortened V by 7 bases and J by 4 bases, and 19 bases separated the two germline ends. The CDR3 sequence is 15 residues long. The CDR3 region is CASNLPGGLGYGYTF. The DNA for the CDR3 is TGTGCCAGCAACCTCCCCGGGGGACTTGGCTATGGCTACACCTTC.

This clonotype was counted ten times or more. This sequence joins TRBV7-9 and TRBJ2-7; D gene uncertain. The CDR3 totals 14 residues. CDR1 is SEHNR, CDR2 FQNEAQ, per germline (reference sequence). V was pared by 5 bases and J by 3 bases, with 14 bases between. CDR3: CASSPLEKGYEQYF. The CDR3 DNA is TGTGCCAGCAGCCCCTTGGAGAAGGGCTACGAGCAGTACTTC.

A remark on this clonotype: This could be a read error, since a much larger clone is one nucleotide away. The chain carries TRBV7-3 and TRBJ2-1, with 7 positions matching TRBD2. The trim removed 2 bases at V and 9 bases at J, leaving 19 bases unmatched. The CDR3 covers 18 residues. Looked up from germline, CDR1 is SGHTA and CDR2 is FQGTGA. CDR3 region: CASSLLPPSGGRGSEQFF. CDR3 coding DNA: TGTGCCAGCAGCTTATTGCCACCGTCGGGCGGGAGAGGCAGTGAGCAGTTCTTC.

V usage is TRBV2 and J usage is TRBJ2-5, with 11 bases lining up with TRBD2. The CDR3 runs 16 residues. Trimming took 5 bases from V and 2 from J; bases not matched to a gene: 7. The germline V gene has CDR1 SNHLY and CDR2 FYNNEI. The CDR3 nucleotides are TGTGCCAGCAGTAGGACTAGCGGGTGGGAACAAGAGACCCAGTACTTC. This gives the protein CASSRTSGWEQETQYF.

The chain combines TRBV19 with TRBJ2-7; D is tentatively TRBD1 or TRBD2 (5 bases each). V shed 3 bases and J shed 7 bases, with 31 bases lying between them. The CDR3 covers 19 residues. Germline values: CDR1 LNHDA, CDR2 SQIVND (reference sequence). In DNA, the CDR3 is TGTGCCAGTAGTATTTTTCTGGGCCCGGGGCAACGCGTCCCCCGGGAGCAGTACTTC. This encodes CASSIFLGPGQRVPREQYF. The full variable domain, completed using reference TRBV19 and TRBJ2-7, is DGGITQSPKYLFRKEGQNVTLSCEQNLNHDAMYWYRQDPGQGLRLIYYSQIVNDFQKGDIAEGYSVSREKKESFPLTVTSAQKNPTAFYLCASSIFLGPGQRVPREQYFGPGTRLTVT.